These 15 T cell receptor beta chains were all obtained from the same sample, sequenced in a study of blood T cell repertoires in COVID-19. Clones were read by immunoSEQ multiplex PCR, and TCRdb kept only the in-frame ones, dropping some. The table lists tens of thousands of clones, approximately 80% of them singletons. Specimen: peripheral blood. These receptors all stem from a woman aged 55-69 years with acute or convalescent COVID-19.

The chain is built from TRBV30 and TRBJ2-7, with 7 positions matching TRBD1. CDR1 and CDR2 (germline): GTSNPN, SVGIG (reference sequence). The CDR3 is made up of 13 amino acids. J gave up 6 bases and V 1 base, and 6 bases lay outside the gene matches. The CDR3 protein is CAWSGQGVFEQYV. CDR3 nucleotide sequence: TGTGCCTGGAGTGGACAGGGTGTATTCGAGCAGTACGTC.

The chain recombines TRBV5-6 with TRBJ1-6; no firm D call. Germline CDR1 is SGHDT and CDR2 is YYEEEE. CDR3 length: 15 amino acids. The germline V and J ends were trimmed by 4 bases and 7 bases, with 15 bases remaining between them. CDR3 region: CASSPLPGLNSPLHF. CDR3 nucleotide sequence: TGTGCCAGCAGCCCCCTACCGGGTCTCAATTCACCCCTCCACTTT. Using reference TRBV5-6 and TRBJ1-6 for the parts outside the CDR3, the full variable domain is DAGVTQSPTHLIKTRGQQVTLRCSPKSGHDTVSWYQQALGQGPQFIFQYYEEEERQRGNFPDRFSGHQFPNYSSELNVNALLLGDSALYLCASSPLPGLNSPLHFGNGTRLTVT.

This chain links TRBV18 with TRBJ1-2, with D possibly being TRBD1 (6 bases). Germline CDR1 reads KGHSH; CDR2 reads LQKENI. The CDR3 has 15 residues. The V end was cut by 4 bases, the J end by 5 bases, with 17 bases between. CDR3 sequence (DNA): TGTGCCAGCTCACTAACAGGGATTCCCGGATATGGCTACACCTTC. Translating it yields CASSLTGIPGYGYTF.

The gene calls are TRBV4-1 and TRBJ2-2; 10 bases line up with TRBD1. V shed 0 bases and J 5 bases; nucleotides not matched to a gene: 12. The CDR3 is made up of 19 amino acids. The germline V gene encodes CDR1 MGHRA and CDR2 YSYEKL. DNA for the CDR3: TGCGCCAGCAGCCAAGAGGCCGGGACAGGGGTTTCCAGGACCGGGGAGCTGTTTTTT. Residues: CASSQEAGTGVSRTGELFF.

The CDR3 here is CASSLRTGSQAFF. DNA for the CDR3: TGTGCCAGCAGCTTAAGAACTGGGAGCCAAGCTTTCTTT. The chain recombines TRBV7-8 with TRBJ1-1; unclear D gene. The CDR3 sequence is 13 residues long. Between the trimmed V and J ends, which lost 2 bases and 9 bases, there was a span of 13 bases. The germline gives CDR1 SGHVS, CDR2 FQNEAQ.

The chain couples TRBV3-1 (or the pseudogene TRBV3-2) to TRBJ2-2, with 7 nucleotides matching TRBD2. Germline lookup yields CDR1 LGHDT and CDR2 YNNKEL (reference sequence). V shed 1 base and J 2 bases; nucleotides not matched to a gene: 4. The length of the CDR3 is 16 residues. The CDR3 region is CASSQGGLPNTGELFF. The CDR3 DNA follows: TGTGCCAGCAGCCAAGGGGGACTACCCAACACCGGGGAGCTGTTTTTT.

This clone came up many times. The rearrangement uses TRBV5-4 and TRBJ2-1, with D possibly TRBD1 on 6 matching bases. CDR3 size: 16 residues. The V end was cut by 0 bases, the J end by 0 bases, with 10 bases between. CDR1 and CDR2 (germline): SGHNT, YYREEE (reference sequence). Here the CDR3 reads CASSLDQGSSYNEQFF. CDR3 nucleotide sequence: TGTGCCAGCAGCTTGGATCAGGGGAGCTCCTACAATGAGCAGTTCTTC.

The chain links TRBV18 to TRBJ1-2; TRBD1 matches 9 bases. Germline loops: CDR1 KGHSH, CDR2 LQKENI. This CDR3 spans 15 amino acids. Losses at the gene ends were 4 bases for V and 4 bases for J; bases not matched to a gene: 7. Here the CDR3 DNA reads TGTGCCAGCTCACTAGGGACAGGGTCTTCCTATGGCTACACCTTC. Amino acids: CASSLGTGSSYGYTF.

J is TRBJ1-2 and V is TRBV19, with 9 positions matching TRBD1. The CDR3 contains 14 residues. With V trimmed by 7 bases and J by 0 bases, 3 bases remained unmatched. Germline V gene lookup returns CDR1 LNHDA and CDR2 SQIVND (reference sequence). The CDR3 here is CASTRDRANYGYTF. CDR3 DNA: TGTGCCAGTACCCGGGACAGGGCTAACTATGGCTACACCTTC.

For the CDR3, the DNA is TGTGCCAGCAGCTTAATCCCGACAGGCCAAGAGACCCAGTACTTC. It is translated as CASSLIPTGQETQYF. This chain uses TRBV7-3 with TRBJ2-5; TRBD1 is a possible D gene (6 bases). The V and J ends lost 1 base and 1 base respectively, with 10 bases between them. The CDR3 contains 15 residues. CDR1 and CDR2 from the germline V gene are SGHTA and FQGTGA.

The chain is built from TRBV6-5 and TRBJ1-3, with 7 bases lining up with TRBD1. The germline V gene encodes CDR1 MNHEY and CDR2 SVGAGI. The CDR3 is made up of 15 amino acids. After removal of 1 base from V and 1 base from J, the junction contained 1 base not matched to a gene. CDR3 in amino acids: CASSYLTGSGNTIYF. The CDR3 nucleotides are TGTGCCAGCAGTTACTTGACAGGGTCTGGAAACACCATATATTTT.

CDR3 coding DNA: TGTGCCAGCAGGGAGAGCACTGAAGCTTTCTTT. Translation gives CASRESTEAFF. The J gene is TRBJ1-1, the V gene TRBV2; D uncertain. The ends were cut back, 6 bases at V and 4 bases at J, with 6 bases in the middle. Germline V gene lookup returns CDR1 SNHLY and CDR2 FYNNEI. This CDR3 spans 11 amino acids.

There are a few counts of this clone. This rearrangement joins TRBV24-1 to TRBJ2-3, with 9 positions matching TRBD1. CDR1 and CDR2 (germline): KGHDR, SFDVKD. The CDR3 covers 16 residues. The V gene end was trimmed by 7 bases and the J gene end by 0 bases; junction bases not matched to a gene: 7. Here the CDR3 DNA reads TGTGCCACCAGCTCCTACGGGACAGGGAGCACAGATACGCAGTATTTT. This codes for CATSSYGTGSTDTQYF.

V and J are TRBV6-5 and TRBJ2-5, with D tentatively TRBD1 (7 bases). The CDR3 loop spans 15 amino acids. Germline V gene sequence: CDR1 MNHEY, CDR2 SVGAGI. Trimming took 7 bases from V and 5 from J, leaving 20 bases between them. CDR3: CASTLTGSRGETQYF. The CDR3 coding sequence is TGTGCCAGCACCTTGACAGGGTCCCGGGGGGAGACCCAGTACTTC.

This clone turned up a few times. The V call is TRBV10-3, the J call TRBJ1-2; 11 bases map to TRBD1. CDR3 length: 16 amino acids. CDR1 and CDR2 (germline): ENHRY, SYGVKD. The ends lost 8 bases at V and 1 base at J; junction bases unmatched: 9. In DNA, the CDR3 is TGTGCCATCGGACAGGGGGCACCCCTTATTAACTATGGCTACACCTTC. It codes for CAIGQGAPLINYGYTF.